This TCR beta chain was recorded in a study of early T cells in non-severe SARS-CoV-2 infection. At the level of the study: Investigators sequenced bulk RNA drawn from unsorted whole blood, and chains remained unpaired.

CDR3 length: 15 amino acids. V was pared by 5 bases and J by 7 bases, with 6 bases of the junction left unmatched. Germline V gene sequence: CDR1 MNHEY, CDR2 SMNVEV (reference sequence). Attached unique molecular identifiers marked individual cDNA molecules. Using its own MiXCR run on the 5' RACE reads, TCRdb lists one record per CDR3 protein. The sample holds tens of thousands of distinct CDR3 sequences, around 5.6% seen once. This clonotype was observed many times. Antigen specificity is unknown. Broader study findings: VDJdb-based matching was biased toward anti-spike CD8 responses and missed private and CD4 specificities.

Sequenced input: whole blood. This TCR was recovered from an adult who was a healthcare worker with PCR-confirmed SARS-CoV-2 infection or an uninfected control (not recorded which). The V call is TRBV27, the J call TRBJ2-5; 14 bases line up with TRBD2. The CDR3 sequence is CASSPRGLAGATQYF. As DNA, the CDR3 is TGTGCCAGCAGTCCCCGGGGACTAGCGGGAGCGACCCAGTACTTC.